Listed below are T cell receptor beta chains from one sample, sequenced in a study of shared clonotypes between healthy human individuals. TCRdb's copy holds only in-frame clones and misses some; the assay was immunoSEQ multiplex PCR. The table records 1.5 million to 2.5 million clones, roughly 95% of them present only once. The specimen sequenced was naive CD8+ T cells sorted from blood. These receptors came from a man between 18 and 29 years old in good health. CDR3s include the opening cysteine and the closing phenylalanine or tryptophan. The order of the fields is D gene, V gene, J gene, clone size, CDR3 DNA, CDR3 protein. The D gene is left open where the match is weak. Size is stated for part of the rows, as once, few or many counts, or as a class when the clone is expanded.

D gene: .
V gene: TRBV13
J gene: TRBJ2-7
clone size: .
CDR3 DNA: TGTGCCAGCAGCTTAGGGGCTACCTACGAGCAGTACTTC
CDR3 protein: CASSLGATYEQYF

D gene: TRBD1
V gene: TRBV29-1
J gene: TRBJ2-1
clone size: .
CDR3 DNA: TGCAGCGTTGAAGATGACAGGGGATCTTGGAATGAGCAGTTCTTC
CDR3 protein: CSVEDDRGSWNEQFF

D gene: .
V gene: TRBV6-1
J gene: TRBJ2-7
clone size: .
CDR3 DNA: TGTGCCAGCGAACGGGACAACTCCTACGAGCAGTACTTC
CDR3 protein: CASERDNSYEQYF

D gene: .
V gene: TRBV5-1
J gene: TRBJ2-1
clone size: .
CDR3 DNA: TGCGCCAGCAGCTGGACGGATTACAATGAGCAGTTCTTC
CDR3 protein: CASSWTDYNEQFF

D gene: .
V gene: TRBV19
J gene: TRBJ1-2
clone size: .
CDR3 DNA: TGTGCCAGTAGTATATTAGGGAACGGGGGCTACACCTTC
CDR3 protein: CASSILGNGGYTF

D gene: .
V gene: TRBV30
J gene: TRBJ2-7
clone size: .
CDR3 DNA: TGTGCCTGGAGTTCTGGACACACCTACGAGCAGTACTTC
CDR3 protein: CAWSSGHTYEQYF

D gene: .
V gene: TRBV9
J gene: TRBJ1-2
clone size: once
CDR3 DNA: TGTGCCAGCAGCGTAACGAACAGCTATGGCTACACCTTC
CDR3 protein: CASSVTNSYGYTF

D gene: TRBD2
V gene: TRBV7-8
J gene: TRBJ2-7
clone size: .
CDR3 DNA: TGTGCCAGCAGCGACAATGGACTAGCGGGCGTCTACGAGCAGTACTTC
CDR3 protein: CASSDNGLAGVYEQYF

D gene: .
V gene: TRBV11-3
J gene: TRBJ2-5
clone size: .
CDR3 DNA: TGTGCCAGCAGCTCTGGCGGGACCCAGTACTTC
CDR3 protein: CASSSGGTQYF

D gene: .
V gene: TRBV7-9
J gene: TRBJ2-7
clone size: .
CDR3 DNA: TGTGCCAGCAGCGCCCGCTCCTACGAGCAGTACTTC
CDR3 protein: CASSARSYEQYF

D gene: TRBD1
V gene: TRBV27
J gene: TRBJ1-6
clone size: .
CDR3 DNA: TGTGCCAGCAGTCCGACAGGGGGGCGCAATTCACCCCTCCACTTT
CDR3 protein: CASSPTGGRNSPLHF

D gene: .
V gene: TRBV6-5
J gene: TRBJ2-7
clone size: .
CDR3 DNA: TGTGCCAGCAGTTACTCAGACAGCTCCTACGAGCAGTACTTC
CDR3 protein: CASSYSDSSYEQYF

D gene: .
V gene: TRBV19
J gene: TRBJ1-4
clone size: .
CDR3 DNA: TGTGCCAGTAGTTCTCGAAGTAGCGAAAAACTGTTTTTT
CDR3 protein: CASSSRSSEKLFF

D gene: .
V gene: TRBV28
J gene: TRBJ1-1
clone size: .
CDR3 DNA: TGTGCCAGCAGTTTAAATAGTGAAGCTTTCTTT
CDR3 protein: CASSLNSEAFF

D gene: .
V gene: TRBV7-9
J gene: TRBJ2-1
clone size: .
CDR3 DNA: TGTGCCAGCAGCTTAGGAGGGCCCGCAAATGAGCAGTTCTTC
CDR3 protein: CASSLGGPANEQFF

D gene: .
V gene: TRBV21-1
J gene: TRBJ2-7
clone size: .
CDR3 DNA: TGTGCCAGCAGCACAGGTCCCGAAGGGGTCGAGCAGTACTTC
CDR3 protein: CASSTGPEGVEQYF

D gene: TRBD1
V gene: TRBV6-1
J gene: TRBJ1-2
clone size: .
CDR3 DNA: TGTGCCAGCAGACAGCCGGGACAGGGGAACTATGGCTACACCTTC
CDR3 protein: CASRQPGQGNYGYTF

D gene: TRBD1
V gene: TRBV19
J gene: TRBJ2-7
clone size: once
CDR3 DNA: TGTGCCAGTAGTATAGTCTACAGGGGCAACGAGCAGTACTTC
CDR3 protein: CASSIVYRGNEQYF

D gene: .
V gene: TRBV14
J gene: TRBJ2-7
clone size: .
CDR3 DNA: TGTGCCAGCAGCCCGGACGGGAACGGCTACGAGCAGTACTTC
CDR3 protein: CASSPDGNGYEQYF

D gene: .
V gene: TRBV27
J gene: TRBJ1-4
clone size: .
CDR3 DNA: TGTGCCAGCAGCCAAGGAGTTGGGAATGAAAAACTGTTTTTT
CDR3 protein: CASSQGVGNEKLFF

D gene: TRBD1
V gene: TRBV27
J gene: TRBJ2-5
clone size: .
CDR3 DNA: TGTGCCAGCAGCAAGACAGGGTCCCAAGAGACCCAGTACTTC
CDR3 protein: CASSKTGSQETQYF

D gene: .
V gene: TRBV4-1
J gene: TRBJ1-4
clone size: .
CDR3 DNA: TGCGCCAGCAGCCAAGAGTCCAGGGGTCTTAATGAAAAACTGTTTTTT
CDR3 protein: CASSQESRGLNEKLFF

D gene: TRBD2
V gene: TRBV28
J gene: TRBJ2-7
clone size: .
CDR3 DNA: TGTCTGACTAGCGGGGGGCCCTACGAGCAGTACTTC
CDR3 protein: CLTSGGPYEQYF

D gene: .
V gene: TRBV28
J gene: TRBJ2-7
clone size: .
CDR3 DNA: TGTGCCAGCAGTGGTGATTTCTCCTACGAGCAGTACTTC
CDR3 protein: CASSGDFSYEQYF

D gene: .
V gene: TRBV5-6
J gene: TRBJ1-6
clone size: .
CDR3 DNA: TGTGCCAGCAGCTTCGGGGGATCACCCCTCCACTTT
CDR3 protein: CASSFGGSPLHF

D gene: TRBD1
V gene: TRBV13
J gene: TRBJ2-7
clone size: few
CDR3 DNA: TGTGCCAGCAGCTTAGGGACAGGGACCTACGAGCAGTACTTC
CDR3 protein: CASSLGTGTYEQYF

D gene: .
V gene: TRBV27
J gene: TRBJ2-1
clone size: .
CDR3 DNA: TGTGCCAGCAGTTTCCTGGGGGACAATGAGCAGTTCTTC
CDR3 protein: CASSFLGDNEQFF

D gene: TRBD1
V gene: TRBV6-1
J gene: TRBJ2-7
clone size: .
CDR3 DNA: TGTGCCAGCAGTGATCCGACAGGGGGAATCCACGAGCAGTACTTC
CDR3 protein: CASSDPTGGIHEQYF

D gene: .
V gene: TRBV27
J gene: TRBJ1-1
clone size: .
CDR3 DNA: TGTGCCAGCAGTTTATCGTTGGTTATGAACACTGAAGCTTTCTTT
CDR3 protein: CASSLSLVMNTEAFF

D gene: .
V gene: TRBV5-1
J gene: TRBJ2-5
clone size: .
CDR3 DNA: TGCGCCAGCAGCTTGGCGGGGACGAAGGAAGAGACCCAGTACTTC
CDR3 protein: CASSLAGTKEETQYF

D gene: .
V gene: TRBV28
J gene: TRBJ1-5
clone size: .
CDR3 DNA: TGTGCCAGCAGTATAGGGCTTGATCAGCCCCAGCATTTT
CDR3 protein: CASSIGLDQPQHF

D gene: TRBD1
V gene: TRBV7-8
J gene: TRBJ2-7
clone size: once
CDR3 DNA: TGTGCCAGCAGCTTCCCGGGACAGGGGGCTGTTGAGCAGTACTTC
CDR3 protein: CASSFPGQGAVEQYF

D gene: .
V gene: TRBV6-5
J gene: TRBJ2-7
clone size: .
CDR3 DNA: TGTGCCAGCAGAACAGGATTCGACGAGCAGTACTTC
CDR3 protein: CASRTGFDEQYF

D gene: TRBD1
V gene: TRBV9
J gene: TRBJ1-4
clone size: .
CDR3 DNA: TGTGCCAGCAGCGAGGGGACAGCAACTAATGAAAAACTGTTTTTT
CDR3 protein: CASSEGTATNEKLFF

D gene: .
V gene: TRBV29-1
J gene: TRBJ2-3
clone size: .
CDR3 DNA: TGCAGCGTTGTCCAGCGGAACACAGATACGCAGTATTTT
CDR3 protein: CSVVQRNTDTQYF

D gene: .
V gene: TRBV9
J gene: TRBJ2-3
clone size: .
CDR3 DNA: TGTGCCAGCAGTCCTGGACAGTTTTTCACAGATACGCAGTATTTT
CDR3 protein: CASSPGQFFTDTQYF

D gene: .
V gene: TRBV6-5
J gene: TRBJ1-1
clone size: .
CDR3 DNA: TGTGCCAGCAGTTACTGGGGGGCTACTGAAGCTTTCTTT
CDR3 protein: CASSYWGATEAFF

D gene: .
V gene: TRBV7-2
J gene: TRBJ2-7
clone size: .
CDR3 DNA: TGTGCCAGCAGCTTAGGGTGGGACCACGAGCAGTACTTC
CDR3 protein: CASSLGWDHEQYF

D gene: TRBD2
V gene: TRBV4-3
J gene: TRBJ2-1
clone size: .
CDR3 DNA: TGCGCCAGCAGCCAAGTGGGTTTTGAGCGGGGCTTCAATGAGCAGTTCTTC
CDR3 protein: CASSQVGFERGFNEQFF

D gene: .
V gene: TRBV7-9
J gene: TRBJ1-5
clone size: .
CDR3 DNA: TGTGCCAGCAGCTCGGGGGTAGGGAGGGATCAGCCCCAGCATTTT
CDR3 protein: CASSSGVGRDQPQHF

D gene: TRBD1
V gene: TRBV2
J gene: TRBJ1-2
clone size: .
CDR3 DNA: TGTGCCAGCAGTGGGGAGACAGGGTATTCGGGATATGGCTACACCTTC
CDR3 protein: CASSGETGYSGYGYTF

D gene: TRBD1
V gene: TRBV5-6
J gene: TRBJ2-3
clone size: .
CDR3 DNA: TGTGCCAGCAGCTTGGAGACAGGGGGGGTAGATACGCAGTATTTT
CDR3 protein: CASSLETGGVDTQYF

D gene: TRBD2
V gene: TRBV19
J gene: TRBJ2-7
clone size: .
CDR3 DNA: TGTGCCAGTACTAGCGGGCAAACCTACGAGCAGTACTTC
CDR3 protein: CASTSGQTYEQYF

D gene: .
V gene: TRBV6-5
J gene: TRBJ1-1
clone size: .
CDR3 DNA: TGTGCCAGCAGTTACCCAGAGGCTGGACTTGAGGGAGCTTTCTTT
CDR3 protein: CASSYPEAGLEGAFF

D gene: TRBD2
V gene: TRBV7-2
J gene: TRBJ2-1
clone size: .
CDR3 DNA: TGTGCCAGCAGCCCATGGGCTAGCGGGGGGGCATATGAGCAGTTCTTC
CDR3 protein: CASSPWASGGAYEQFF

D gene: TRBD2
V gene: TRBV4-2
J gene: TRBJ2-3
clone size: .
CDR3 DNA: TGTGCCAGCAGCCAAGTCTCAGGCGGGGGGCCAACTAGCACAGATACGCAGTATTTT
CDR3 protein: CASSQVSGGGPTSTDTQYF

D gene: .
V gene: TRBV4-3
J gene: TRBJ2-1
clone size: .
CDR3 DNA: TGCGCCAGCAGCCAAGACGGCTCTCCCTCCTACAATGAGCAGTTCTTC
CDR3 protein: CASSQDGSPSYNEQFF

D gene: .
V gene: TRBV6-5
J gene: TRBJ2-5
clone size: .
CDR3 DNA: TGTGCCAGCAGTTACACTCGGACTCCACACCAAGAGACCCAGTACTTC
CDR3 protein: CASSYTRTPHQETQYF

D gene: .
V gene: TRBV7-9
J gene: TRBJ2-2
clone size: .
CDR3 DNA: TGTGCCAGCACCTTTGGAAGTGGGGGGAACACCGGGGAGCTGTTTTTT
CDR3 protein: CASTFGSGGNTGELFF

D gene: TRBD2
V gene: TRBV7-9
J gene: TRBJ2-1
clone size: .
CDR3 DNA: TGTGCCAGCAGCCCGCCCCTAGCGGGGGGGGGCAATGAGCAGTTCTTC
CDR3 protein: CASSPPLAGGGNEQFF